This T cell receptor beta chain is from a study of shared clonotypes between healthy human individuals. Study-level points and caveats: In general, naive subsets displayed greater estimated richness than memory subsets did.

This clone appeared once. What it recognizes is unknown. This CDR3 has 19 residues. Deletions cut 2 bases from V and 2 bases from J, with 23 bases between. Germline loops: CDR1 ENHRY, CDR2 SYGVKD. In the original analysis: Filtering differed, since immunoSEQ gave only junction sequences and no quality scores. Clones were read by immunoSEQ multiplex PCR, and TCRdb kept only the in-frame ones, dropping some. V, J and clone size are those of that table, while D and trimming were read from the DNA. The table records 550,000 to 800,000 clones, 80% to 95% of them present only once. The J gene is TRBJ2-3, the V gene TRBV10-3, with a possible D match to TRBD2 (6 bases). The TCR sequence derives from a man aged 18 to 29 in good health. Some clones in this sample may be carry-over from other donors' samples. Material: memory CD8+ T cells from PBMCs. Noted subset: CD45RO+ cells pooled with CCR7-negative TemRA cells. CDR3 residues: CAISEVLIVAESNTDTQYF. For the CDR3, the DNA is TGTGCCATCAGTGAGGTCTTGATTGTAGCGGAATCTAACACAGATACGCAGTATTTT.